This T cell receptor (beta chain) was sequenced for a study of cytomegalovirus exposure and HLA in healthy donors. PCR used 60 Vbeta primers and 13 Jbeta primers. Repertoires were generated with immunoSEQ multiplex PCR, while TCRdb's copy carries only in-frame clones and drops some. The sample shows some 150,000 clones, roughly four fifths of them seen only once. The CDR3 is 16 residues long. V lost 3 bases and J lost 0, with 12 bases in between. Germline values: CDR1 LNHNV, CDR2 YYDKDF (reference sequence). The rearrangement links TRBV15 to TRBJ2-1; possible D gene TRBD2, 5 bases. The sequence was collected from a man aged 18 to 35 in good health and CMV-seropositive. What was sequenced was PBMCs. CDR3 sequence: CATSSLQDSSYNEQFF. The CDR3, as DNA: TGTGCCACCAGCAGCCTGCAGGACTCCTCCTACAATGAGCAGTTCTTC.